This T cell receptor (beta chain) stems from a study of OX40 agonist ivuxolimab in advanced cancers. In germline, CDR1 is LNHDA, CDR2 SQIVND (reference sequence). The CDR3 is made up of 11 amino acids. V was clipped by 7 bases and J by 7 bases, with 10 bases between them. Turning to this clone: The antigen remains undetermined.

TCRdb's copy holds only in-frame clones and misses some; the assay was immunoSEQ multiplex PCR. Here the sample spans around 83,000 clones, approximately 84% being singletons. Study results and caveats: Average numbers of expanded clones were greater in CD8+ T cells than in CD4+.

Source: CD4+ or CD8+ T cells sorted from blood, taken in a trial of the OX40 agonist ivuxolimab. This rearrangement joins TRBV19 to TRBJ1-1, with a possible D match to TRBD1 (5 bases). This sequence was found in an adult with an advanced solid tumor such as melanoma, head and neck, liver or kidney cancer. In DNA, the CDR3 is TGTGCCAGTACCGGGGCCATTGAAGCTTTCTTT. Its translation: CASTGAIEAFF.